This T cell receptor beta chain was identified during a study of T cell responses to AZD1222 COVID-19 vaccine. Broader study findings: Researchers took repertoire samples only after the peak T cell response had come. Of spike-specific TCRs, nearly half reportedly target regions left unmutated in variants. Baseline seropositives among AZD1222 recipients totaled only 5 or 6. Spike-specific TCRs gained breadth and depth after people received two AZD1222 doses.

The CDR3 contains 18 residues. Germline CDR1 SGHDN, CDR2 FVKESK. With 3 bases clipped from V and 3 bases from J, the junction kept 14 bases outside the gene matches. TCRdb's table, derived via immunoSEQ multiplex PCR, lists solely in-frame clones and lacks some. The sample shows 70,000 to 95,000 clones, 85% to 90% of them seen only once. A note on this clone: The antigen is not known.

The TCR was taken from an adult who received the AZD1222 COVID-19 vaccine. This material consisted of peripheral blood, taken 28 days after the second AZD1222 dose. V gene TRBV14 combines with J gene TRBJ2-3, with 8 bases matching TRBD2. Written as DNA, the CDR3 is TGTGCCAGCAGCCACCGGCCCGGGGCGGGGGGAAGGACAGATACGCAGTATTTT. Translation: CASSHRPGAGGRTDTQYF.